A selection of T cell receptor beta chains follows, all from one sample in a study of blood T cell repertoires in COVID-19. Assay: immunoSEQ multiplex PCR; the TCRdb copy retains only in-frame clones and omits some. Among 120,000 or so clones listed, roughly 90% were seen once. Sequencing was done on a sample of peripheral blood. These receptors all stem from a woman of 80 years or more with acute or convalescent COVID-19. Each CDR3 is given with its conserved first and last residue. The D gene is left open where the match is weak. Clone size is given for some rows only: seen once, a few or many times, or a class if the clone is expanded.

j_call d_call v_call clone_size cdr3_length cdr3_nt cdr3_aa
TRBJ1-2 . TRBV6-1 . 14 TGTGCCAGCAGTGAAGCGCCAGCCAGGGGTGGCTACACCTTC CASSEAPARGGYTF
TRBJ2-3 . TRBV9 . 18 TGTGCCAGCAGCGTAGGGGGTGGCTTAGCGGCCCGCGCAGATACGCAGTATTTT CASSVGGGLAARADTQYF
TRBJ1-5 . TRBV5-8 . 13 TGTGCCAGCAGCTTGGAGGGAGGGCAGCCCCAGCATTTT CASSLEGGQPQHF
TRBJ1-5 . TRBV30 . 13 TGTGCCTGGAGTGTACAGGAGGGTCAGCCCCAGCATTTT CAWSVQEGQPQHF
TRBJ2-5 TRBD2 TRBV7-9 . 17 TGTGCCAGCAGCTTAGGGTGGACTAGCGGGTACCAAGAGACCCAGTACTTC CASSLGWTSGYQETQYF
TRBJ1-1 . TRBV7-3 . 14 TGTGCCAGCAGCTTAACCGGGGGAAAAGGTGAAGCTTTCTTT CASSLTGGKGEAFF
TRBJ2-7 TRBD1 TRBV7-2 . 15 TGTGCCAGCAGCCTTAAGTTACAGGGGGCAGGCGAGCAGTACTTC CASSLKLQGAGEQYF
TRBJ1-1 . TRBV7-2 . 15 TGTGCCGGCAGCCCCCTGGTGGGGAGCCCCACTGAAGCTTTCTTT CAGSPLVGSPTEAFF
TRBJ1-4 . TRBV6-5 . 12 TGTGCCAGCGGACTACGGGGGGAAAAACTGTTTTTT CASGLRGEKLFF
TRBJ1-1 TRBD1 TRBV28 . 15 TGTGCCAGCAGCCGCCTGGGACAGGGGAGGACTGAAGCTTTCTTT CASSRLGQGRTEAFF
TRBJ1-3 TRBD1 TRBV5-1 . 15 TGCGCCAGCAGCGCCTCACAGGGGCGCGGGGAAACACCATATTTT CASSASQGRGETPYF
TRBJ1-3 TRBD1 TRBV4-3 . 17 TGCGCCAGCAGCCAAGATCCACAGGGGGCTGATGGAAACACCATATATTTT CASSQDPQGADGNTIYF
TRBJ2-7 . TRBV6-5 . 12 TGTGCCAGCAGCGAGGGGGGGACAGGTTTTTACTTC CASSEGGTGFYF
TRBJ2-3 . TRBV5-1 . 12 TGCGCCAGCCGGGACTTCACAGATACGCAGTATTTT CASRDFTDTQYF
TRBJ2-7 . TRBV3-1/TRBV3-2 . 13 TGTGCCAGCAGCCTGGACAACTCCTACGAGCAGTACTTC CASSLDNSYEQYF
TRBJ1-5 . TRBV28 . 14 TGTGCCAGCAGTTACGGGGTTAGCAATCAGCCCCAGCATTTT CASSYGVSNQPQHF
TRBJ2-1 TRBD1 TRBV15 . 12 TGTGCCACAAGACAGGGCGGCAATGAGCAGTTCTTC CATRQGGNEQFF
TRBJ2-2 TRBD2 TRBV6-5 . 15 TGTGCCAGCAGGAACGGGGGGGGAGGCACCGGGGAGCTGTTTTTT CASRNGGGGTGELFF
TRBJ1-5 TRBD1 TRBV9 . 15 TGTGCCAGCAGCCCGACAGGGTTCGGCAATCAGCCCCAGCATTTT CASSPTGFGNQPQHF
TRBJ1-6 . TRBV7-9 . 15 TGTGCCAGCAGCTTGGAACAGGGCACAAATTCACCCCTCCACTTT CASSLEQGTNSPLHF
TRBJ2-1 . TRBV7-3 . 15 TGTGCCAGCAGCTTGGCGGGGCCCCCCTACAATGAGCAGTTCTTC CASSLAGPPYNEQFF
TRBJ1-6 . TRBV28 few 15 TGTGCCAGCAGTTTACCAGACAGTGATAATTCACCCCTCCACTTT CASSLPDSDNSPLHF
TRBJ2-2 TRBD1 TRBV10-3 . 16 TGTGCCATCAGCGCCGGACAGGGGGCTTACGCCGGGGAGCTGTTTTTT CAISAGQGAYAGELFF